Described below is a single T cell receptor beta chain sequence and its context. Authors' methods: From reference gene primer amplification, estimates of nucleated cell counts were derived. Using immunoSEQ multiplex PCR, the repertoire was profiled, and TCRdb retains in-frame clones only, with some absent. That table gives V, J and clone size, and the DNA gave D and trimming. The data contain roughly 200,000 clones, around 87% of them singletons. The source of the sample is a study of blood T cell repertoires in COVID-19. About the study: T cells, B-cell-depleted T cells, or PBMCs supplied cDNA or gDNA.

This sequence originates from a young woman who had recovered from COVID-19. The source material was peripheral blood.

CDR3 amino acids: CASSLFATASGNQPQHF. CDR3 in DNA: TGTGCCAGCAGCTTGTTCGCGACAGCCTCAGGCAATCAGCCCCAGCATTTT. The chain carries TRBV5-5 and TRBJ1-5; D possibly corresponds to TRBD1 (5 bases). This CDR3 contains 17 residues. CDR1 SGHKS and CDR2 YYEKEE come from the germline V gene (reference sequence). Deletions cut 1 base from V and 2 bases from J, with 16 bases between. Supplemented by reference TRBV5-5 and TRBJ1-5, the full variable domain reads DAGVTQSPTHLIKTRGQQVTLRCSPISGHKSVSWYQQVLGQGPQFIFQYYEKEERGRGNFPDRFSARQFPNYSSELNVNALLLGDSALYLCASSLFATASGNQPQHFGDGTRLSIL.